A single T cell receptor (beta chain) is shown here with its context. This clonotype was found many times. Its target antigen remains unknown. Within one base of it there is no much larger clone, and no base qualities were kept. Taken from cysteine to phenylalanine, the CDR3 has 18 residues. The kept DNA is CDR3 alone, 54 bases in frame from the first base. V is shortened by 6 bases, J by 5 bases, and the region joining them spans 27 bases. As encoded in the germline V gene, CDR1 is MNHEY while CDR2 is SVGAGI. This entry is derived from a study of molecular identifiers for immune sequencing clone quantification (dated by TCRdb to 2016 to 2018). At the level of the whole study: For a replicate experiment, the RNA from either 20,000 or 100,000 naive CD8 T cells was divided into five aliquots, and four of those aliquots went on to sequencing. This methods study benchmarked molecular-identifier clustering-based TCR repertoire sequencing (MIDCIRS) and TCR RNA copy counting, using CD8 T cells to do so.

Libraries of naive CD8 T cells were built from anywhere between roughly 19,000 and 1,000,000 sorted cells, with 10%, 30% or 50% of the purified RNA used. Naive CD8 T cells were FACS-sorted as CD8+CD4-CCR7+CD45RA+ on a BD FACSAria II into RLT Plus buffer. More than 8 TCR copies' worth of Jurkat RNA were spiked into roughly 17,000-1,100,000 naive CD8 T cell samples to test detection sensitivity. Enrichment of CD8 T cells was done with RosetteSep CD8+ T Cell Enrichment Cocktail plus Ficoll-Paque, and ACK red cell lysis came afterward. Results the study describes overall, beyond this receptor: Identical TCR molecules sharing a barcode could cause highly expanded clone sizes to be underestimated. A single cell's worth of spiked-in Jurkat TCR RNA was reported detectable even among 900,000 to 1,000,000 naive CD8 T cells. When barcode sub-clustering was not used, chimeric consensus sequences inflated TCR diversity, with chimeras reaching as high as 47%. The naive libraries included spiked-in Jurkat TCR RNA (roughly 11 copies' worth), and this RNA is not part of the donor repertoire. Roughly 2.8 recovered TCR RNA copies per cell were obtained by modeling, versus approximately 10 by digital PCR, implying a capture efficiency of about 30%. In CMV-specific effector cells, clones with more than 20 RNA copies accounted for over 99% of molecules, whereas in naive cells such clones accounted for under 1%.

Receptor libraries were prepared by PCR. These reads were obtained on an Illumina HiSeq 4000. Bulk TCR libraries were prepared as previously described, using TCR primers listed in Table S5. Purification of total RNA was performed with the Qiagen AllPrep DNA/RNA kit. Reads from multiple sequencing runs of the same library were pooled before analysis. On the study's bioinformatics: Reads were retained only if the reads had an exact TCR constant sequence, and the retained reads were trimmed to 150 nt and grouped according to their 12-nt molecular barcodes. Within each barcode group, reads were sub-clustered at a 15% Levenshtein threshold, and quality-weighted consensus sequences were built per RNA molecule. Non-functional sequences were removed, as were lower-count sequences one edit away from another. On the basis of fitting two negative binomial distributions, barcode sub-clusters with fewer than 20% of the maximum read count were discarded. The public reads were reanalyzed by TCRdb: fastp trimming at Q25, MiXCR alignment, in-frame beta chains only. Each CDR3 protein appears once, grouped with its most common genes and DNA. Here the V and J calls rest on TCRdb's processing, not on the authors' analysis. For this sample there are about 23,000 distinct CDR3 sequences; about a sixth appear just once. 0.9% to 1% of the sample lies in the top ten.

The chain is made from TRBV6-5 and TRBJ2-3; tentative D gene TRBD1, with 6 bases matching. Sequencing was carried out using naive CD8+ T cells from blood, with Jurkat cell RNA spiked in. This specimen's cell subset or site label, interpreted: FACS-sorted CD8+CD4-CCR7+CD45RA+ naive T cells. The receptor was isolated from a human donor in good health. Some libraries in this study had Jurkat cell RNA spiked in. The DNA sequence is TGTGCCAGCAGACCAACAGCCCTGGCGCAGGGGTTTTTAGATACGCAGTATTTT. This gives the protein CASRPTALAQGFLDTQYF.